This T cell receptor (beta chain) comes out of a study of blood T cell repertoires in COVID-19. Study information: The study drew acute and convalescent COVID-19 samples from the United States, Italy and Spain.

Under the authors' procedure: It was from reference gene primer amplification that nucleated cell counts were estimated. The assay was immunoSEQ multiplex PCR, and TCRdb's table has in-frame clones only and misses some. From that table come the V and J calls and clone size; the DNA was used to work out D and trimming. Here the sample spans about 400,000 clones, 88% being singletons. The sequenced sample consisted of PBMCs or T cells enriched from blood (not recorded which). The clonotype comes from a middle-aged woman with acute COVID-19.

The CDR3 sequence is CATLSRSGDTQYF. The DNA of the CDR3 is TGTGCCACCCTTTCCCGTAGCGGAGATACGCAGTATTTT. This chain connects TRBV24-1 to TRBJ2-3; tentatively, D is TRBD2 (6 bases). This CDR3 spans 13 amino acids. Trimming took 9 bases from V and 5 from J, leaving 14 bases between them. Germline values: CDR1 KGHDR, CDR2 SFDVKD.